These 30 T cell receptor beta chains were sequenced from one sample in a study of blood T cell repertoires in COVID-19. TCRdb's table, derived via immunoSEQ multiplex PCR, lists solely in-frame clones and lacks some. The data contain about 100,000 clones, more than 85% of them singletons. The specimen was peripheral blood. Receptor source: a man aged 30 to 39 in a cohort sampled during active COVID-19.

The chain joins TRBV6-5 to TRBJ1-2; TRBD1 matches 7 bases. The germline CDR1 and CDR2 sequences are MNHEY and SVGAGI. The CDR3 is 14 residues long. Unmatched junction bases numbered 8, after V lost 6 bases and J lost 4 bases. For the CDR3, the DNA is TGTGCCAGCAGGAACGCAGGGGGAGCCTATGGCTACACCTTC. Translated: CASRNAGGAYGYTF.

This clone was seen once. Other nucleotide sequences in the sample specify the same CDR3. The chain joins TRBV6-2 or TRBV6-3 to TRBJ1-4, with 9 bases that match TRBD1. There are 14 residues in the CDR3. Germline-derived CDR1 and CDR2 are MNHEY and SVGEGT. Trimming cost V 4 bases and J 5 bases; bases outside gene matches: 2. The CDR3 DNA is TGTGCCAGCAGTTCCGGGACAGGGAATGAAAAACTGTTTTTT. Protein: CASSSGTGNEKLFF.

CDR3 amino acids: CAILDREGTEAFF. CDR3 DNA sequence: TGTGCCATCCTGGACAGGGAGGGCACTGAAGCTTTCTTT. The chain carries TRBV10-3 and TRBJ1-1; TRBD1 matches at 8 bases. The germline CDR1 and CDR2 sequences are ENHRY and SYGVKD. CDR3 size: 13 residues. V shed 8 bases and J 4 bases; nucleotides not matched to a gene: 6.

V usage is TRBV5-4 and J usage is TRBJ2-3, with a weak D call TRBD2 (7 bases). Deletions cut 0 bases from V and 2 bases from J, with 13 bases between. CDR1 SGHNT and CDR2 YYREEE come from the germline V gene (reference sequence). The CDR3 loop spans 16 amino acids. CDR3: CASSLGLAGATDTQYF. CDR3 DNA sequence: TGTGCCAGCAGCTTGGGACTAGCAGGGGCCACAGATACGCAGTATTTT.

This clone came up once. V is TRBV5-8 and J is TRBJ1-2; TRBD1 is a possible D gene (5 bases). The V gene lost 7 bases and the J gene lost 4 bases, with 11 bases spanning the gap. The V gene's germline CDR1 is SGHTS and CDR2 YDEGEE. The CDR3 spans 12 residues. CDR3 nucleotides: TGTGCCAGCGTACGGGGGGGCTATGGCTACACCTTC. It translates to CASVRGGYGYTF.

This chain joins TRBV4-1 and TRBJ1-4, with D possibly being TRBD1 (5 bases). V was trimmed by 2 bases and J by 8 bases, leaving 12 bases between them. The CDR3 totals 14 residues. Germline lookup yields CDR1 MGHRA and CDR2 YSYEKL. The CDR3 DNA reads TGCGCCAGCAGCCAAAAAGGGGTTGGCGAAAAACTGTTTTTT. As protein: CASSQKGVGEKLFF.

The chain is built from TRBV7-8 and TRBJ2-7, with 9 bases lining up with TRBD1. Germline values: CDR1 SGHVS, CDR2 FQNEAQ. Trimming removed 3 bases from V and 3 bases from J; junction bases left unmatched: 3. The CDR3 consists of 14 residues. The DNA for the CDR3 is TGTGCCAGCAGCTTGGACAGGGGAGGCTACGAGCAGTACTTC. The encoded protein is CASSLDRGGYEQYF.

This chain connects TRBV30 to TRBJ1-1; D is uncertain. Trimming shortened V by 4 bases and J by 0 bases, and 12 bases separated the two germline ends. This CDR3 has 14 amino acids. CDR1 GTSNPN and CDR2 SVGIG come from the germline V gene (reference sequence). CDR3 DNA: TGTGCCTGGAATGGACTCACCCTGAACACTGAAGCTTTCTTT. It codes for CAWNGLTLNTEAFF.

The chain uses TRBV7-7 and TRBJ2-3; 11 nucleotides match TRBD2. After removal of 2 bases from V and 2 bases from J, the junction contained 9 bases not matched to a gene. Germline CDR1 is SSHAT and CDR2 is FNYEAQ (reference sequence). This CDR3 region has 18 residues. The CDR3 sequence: CASSLTLAGVSPTDTQYF. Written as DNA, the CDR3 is TGTGCCAGCAGCTTAACACTAGCGGGGGTGTCCCCCACAGATACGCAGTATTTT.

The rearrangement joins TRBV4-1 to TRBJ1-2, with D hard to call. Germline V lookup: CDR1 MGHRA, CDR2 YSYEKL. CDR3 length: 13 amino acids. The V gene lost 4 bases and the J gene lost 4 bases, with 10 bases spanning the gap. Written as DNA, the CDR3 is TGCGCCAGCAGCCGAGCAGACTTCTATGGCTACACCTTC. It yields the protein CASSRADFYGYTF.

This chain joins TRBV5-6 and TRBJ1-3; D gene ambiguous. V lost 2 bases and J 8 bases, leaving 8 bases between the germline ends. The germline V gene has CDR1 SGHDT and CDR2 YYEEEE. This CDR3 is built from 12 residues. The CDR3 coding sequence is TGTGCCAGCAGCTTTTACGGTGACACCATATATTTT. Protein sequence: CASSFYGDTIYF.

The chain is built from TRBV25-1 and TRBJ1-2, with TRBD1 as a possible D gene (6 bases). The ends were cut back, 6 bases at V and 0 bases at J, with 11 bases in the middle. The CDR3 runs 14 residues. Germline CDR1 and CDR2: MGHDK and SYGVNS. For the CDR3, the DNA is TGTGCCAGCAGCCTGGACAGTTCTAACTATGGCTACACCTTC. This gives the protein CASSLDSSNYGYTF.

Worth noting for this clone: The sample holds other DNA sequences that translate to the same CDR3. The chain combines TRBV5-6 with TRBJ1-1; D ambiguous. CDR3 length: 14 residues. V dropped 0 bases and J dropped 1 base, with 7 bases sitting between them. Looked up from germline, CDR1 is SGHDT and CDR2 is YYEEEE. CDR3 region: CASSLGGPNTEAFF. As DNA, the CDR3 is TGTGCCAGCAGCTTGGGAGGCCCGAACACTGAAGCTTTCTTT.

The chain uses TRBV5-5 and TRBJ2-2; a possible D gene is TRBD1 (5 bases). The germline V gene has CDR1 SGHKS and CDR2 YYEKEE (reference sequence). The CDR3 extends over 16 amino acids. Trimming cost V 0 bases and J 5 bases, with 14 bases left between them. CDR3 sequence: CASSLVGAATTGELFF. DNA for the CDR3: TGTGCCAGCAGCTTGGTAGGGGCTGCAACGACCGGGGAGCTGTTTTTT. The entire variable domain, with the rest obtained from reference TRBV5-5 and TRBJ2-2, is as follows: DAGVTQSPTHLIKTRGQQVTLRCSPISGHKSVSWYQQVLGQGPQFIFQYYEKEERGRGNFPDRFSARQFPNYSSELNVNALLLGDSALYLCASSLVGAATTGELFFGEGSRLTVL.

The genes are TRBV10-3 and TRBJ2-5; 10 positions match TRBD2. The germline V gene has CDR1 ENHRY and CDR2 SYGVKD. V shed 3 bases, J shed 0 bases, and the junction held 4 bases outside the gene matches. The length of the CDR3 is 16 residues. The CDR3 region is CAISELSGGDQETQYF. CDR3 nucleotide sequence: TGTGCCATCAGTGAATTGAGCGGGGGGGACCAAGAGACCCAGTACTTC.

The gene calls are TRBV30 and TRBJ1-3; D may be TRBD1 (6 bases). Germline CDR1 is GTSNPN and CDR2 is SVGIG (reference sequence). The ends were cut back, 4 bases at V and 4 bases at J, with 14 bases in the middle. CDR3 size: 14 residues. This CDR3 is CAWTNRDWGNTIYF. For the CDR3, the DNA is TGTGCCTGGACCAACAGGGATTGGGGAAACACCATATATTTT.

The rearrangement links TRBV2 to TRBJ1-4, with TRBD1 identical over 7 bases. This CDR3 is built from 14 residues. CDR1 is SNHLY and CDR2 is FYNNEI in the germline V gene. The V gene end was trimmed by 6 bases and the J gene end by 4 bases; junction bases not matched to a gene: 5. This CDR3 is CASRPGDSNEKLFF. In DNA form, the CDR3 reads TGTGCCAGCAGGCCGGGGGACAGTAATGAAAAACTGTTTTTT.

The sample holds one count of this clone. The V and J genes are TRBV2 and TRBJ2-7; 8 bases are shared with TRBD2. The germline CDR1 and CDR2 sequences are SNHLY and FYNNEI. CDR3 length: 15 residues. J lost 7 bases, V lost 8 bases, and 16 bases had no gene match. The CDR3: CASVVRGGGPGEQYF. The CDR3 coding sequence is TGTGCCAGCGTGGTTCGTGGCGGGGGGCCGGGGGAGCAGTACTTC.

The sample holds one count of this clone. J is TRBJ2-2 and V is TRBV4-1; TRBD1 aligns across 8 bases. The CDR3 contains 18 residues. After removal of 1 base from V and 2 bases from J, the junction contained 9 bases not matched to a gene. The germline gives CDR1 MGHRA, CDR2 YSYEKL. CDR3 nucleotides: TGCGCCAGCAGCCAAGTTGTCGGGACAGGCCCTAACACCGGGGAGCTGTTTTTT. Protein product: CASSQVVGTGPNTGELFF.

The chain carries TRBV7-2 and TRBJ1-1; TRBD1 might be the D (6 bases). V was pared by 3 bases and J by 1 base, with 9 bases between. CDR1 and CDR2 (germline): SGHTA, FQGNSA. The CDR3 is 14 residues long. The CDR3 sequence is CASSLDRWNTEAFF. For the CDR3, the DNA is TGTGCCAGCAGCTTGGACAGATGGAACACTGAAGCTTTCTTT.

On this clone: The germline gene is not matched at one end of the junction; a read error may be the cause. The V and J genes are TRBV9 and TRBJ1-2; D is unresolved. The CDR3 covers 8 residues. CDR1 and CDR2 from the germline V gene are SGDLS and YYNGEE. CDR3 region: CASSPFQF. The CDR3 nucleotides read TGTGCCAGCAGCCCATTTCAATTC. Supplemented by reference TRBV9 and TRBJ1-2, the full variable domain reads DSGVTQTPKHLITATGQRVTLRCSPRSGDLSVYWYQQSLDQGLQFLIQYYNGEERAKGNILERFSAQQFPDLHSELNLSSLELGDSALYFCASSPFQFGSGTRLTVV.

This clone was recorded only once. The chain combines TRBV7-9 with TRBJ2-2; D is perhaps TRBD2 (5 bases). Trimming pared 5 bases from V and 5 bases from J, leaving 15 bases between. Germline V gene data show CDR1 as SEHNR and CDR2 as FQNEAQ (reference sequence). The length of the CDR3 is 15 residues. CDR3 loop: CASSPDSSRTGELFF. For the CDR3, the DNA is TGTGCCAGCAGCCCAGACTCTAGCAGAACCGGGGAGCTGTTTTTT.

Here the CDR3 reads CAPPDTGELFF. In DNA, the CDR3 is TGTGCCCCCCCCGACACCGGGGAGCTGTTTTTT. The rearrangement uses TRBV3-1 (or the pseudogene TRBV3-2) and TRBJ2-2, with unresolved D. Germline V gene lookup returns CDR1 LGHDT and CDR2 YNNKEL (reference sequence). V was clipped by 11 bases and J by 3 bases, with 7 bases between them. The CDR3 length is 11 residues.

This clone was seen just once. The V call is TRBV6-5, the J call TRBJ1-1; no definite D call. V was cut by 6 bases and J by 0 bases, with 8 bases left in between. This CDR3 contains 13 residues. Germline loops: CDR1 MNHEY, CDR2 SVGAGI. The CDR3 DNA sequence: TGTGCCAGCAGCAATAAGCTGAACACTGAAGCTTTCTTT. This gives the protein CASSNKLNTEAFF.

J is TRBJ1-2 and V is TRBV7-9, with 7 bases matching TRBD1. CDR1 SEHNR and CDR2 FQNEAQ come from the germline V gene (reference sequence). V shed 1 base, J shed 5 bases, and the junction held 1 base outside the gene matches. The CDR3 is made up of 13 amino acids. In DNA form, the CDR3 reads TGTGCCAGCAGCTTAGTGACAGGGTATGGCTACACCTTC. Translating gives CASSLVTGYGYTF.

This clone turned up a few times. The CDR3 region has the DNA TGTGCCTGGAGCCGGGACTATAGCAATCAGCCCCAGCATTTT. It specifies CAWSRDYSNQPQHF. The V gene is TRBV30, the J gene TRBJ1-5; D possibly corresponds to TRBD1 (5 bases). Germline lookup yields CDR1 GTSNPN and CDR2 SVGIG (reference sequence). The length of the CDR3 is 14 residues. With 3 bases removed from V and 0 bases from J, the gap between germline ends came to 9 bases.

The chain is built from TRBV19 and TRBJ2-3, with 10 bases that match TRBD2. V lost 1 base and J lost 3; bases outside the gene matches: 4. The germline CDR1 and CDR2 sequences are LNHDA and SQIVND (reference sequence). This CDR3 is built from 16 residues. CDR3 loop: CASSIVPSGGTDTQYF. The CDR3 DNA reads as TGTGCCAGTAGTATAGTCCCTAGCGGGGGTACAGATACGCAGTATTTT.

The CDR3 is CATRDTPGYGYTF. CDR3 coding DNA: TGTGCCACCCGGGACACACCGGGCTATGGCTACACCTTC. The chain is built from TRBV6-5 and TRBJ1-2, with D perhaps TRBD1 (6 bases). Germline V gene data show CDR1 as MNHEY and CDR2 as SVGAGI. This CDR3 spans 13 amino acids. Trimming left V 10 bases short and J 4 bases short, with 16 bases between.

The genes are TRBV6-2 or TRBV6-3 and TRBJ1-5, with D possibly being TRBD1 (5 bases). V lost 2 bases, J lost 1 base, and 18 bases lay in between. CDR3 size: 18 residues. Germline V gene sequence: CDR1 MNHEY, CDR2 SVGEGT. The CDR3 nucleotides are TGTGCCAGCAGTTACACGCCGGGGCGGGAGAGGAGCAATCAGCCCCAGCATTTT. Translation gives CASSYTPGRERSNQPQHF.

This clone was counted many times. CDR3 in amino acids: CASSLWGQGASNTEAFF. For the CDR3, the DNA is TGTGCCAGCAGCTTGTGGGGACAGGGGGCCTCGAACACTGAAGCTTTCTTT. This chain connects TRBV5-6 to TRBJ1-1; 12 bases are a match to TRBD1. V lost 1 base and J lost 1; bases outside the gene matches: 5. Germline loops: CDR1 SGHDT, CDR2 YYEEEE. This CDR3 comprises 17 residues.